A single sample is the source of the 25 T cell receptor beta chains below, sequenced in a study of CD8+CD57+ T cells in acquired aplastic anemia. It was patients with CD8+CD57+ cell expansion by flow cytometry who were chosen for sequencing. Genomic DNA was employed as the template in profiling TCR beta VDJ and CDR3. TCRdb reanalysed the reads using MiXCR and keeps one entry per CDR3 protein. In the table there are about 160,000 distinct CDR3 sequences, 40% to 60% of which are singletons. What was sequenced was sorted CD4+, CD8+, or CD8+CD57+ T cells (not recorded which) from PBMCs. All receptors come from a human donor with aplastic anemia.

This clonotype was seen ten or more times. V is TRBV9 and J is TRBJ2-2; 7 bases are shared with TRBD2. CDR3 length equals 17 residues. The germline V gene encodes CDR1 SGDLS and CDR2 YYNGEE. The ends lost 4 bases at V and 3 bases at J; junction bases unmatched: 12. The CDR3 reads CASSSRYGGRDTGELFF. In DNA, the CDR3 is TGTGCCAGCAGCAGCCGATACGGCGGGAGAGACACCGGGGAGCTGTTTTTT. The full variable domain, with the rest looked up from reference TRBV9 and TRBJ2-2, is DSGVTQTPKHLITATGQRVTLRCSPRSGDLSVYWYQQSLDQGLQFLIQYYNGEERAKGNILERFSAQQFPDLHSELNLSSLELGDSALYFCASSSRYGGRDTGELFFGEGSRLTVL.

The chain uses TRBV15 and TRBJ2-1; D possibly corresponds to TRBD1 (6 bases). The CDR3 consists of 13 residues. Trimming took off 6 bases at V and 6 bases at J, with 12 bases between the two ends. The V gene's germline CDR1 is LNHNV and CDR2 YYDKDF (reference sequence). CDR3 in DNA: TGTGCCACCAGACAGGGTGAGGGCAATGAGCAGTTCTTC. This codes for CATRQGEGNEQFF.

Remarks on this clonotype: One base away lies a much larger clone, so this may be a sequencing read error. V gene TRBV20-1 combines with J gene TRBJ2-4; D gene ambiguous. The germline gives CDR1 DFQATT, CDR2 SNEGSKA (reference sequence). The CDR3 covers 14 residues. The CDR3 nucleotides read TGCAGTGCTAGAGATGACCGCCGCCAAAACGTTCAGTACTTC. It encodes CSARDDRRQNVQYF.

Points on this clonotype: The junction shows a germline mismatch at one end, possibly a read error. The V gene is TRBV11-2, the J gene TRBJ1-2; D perhaps matches TRBD1 (6 bases). CDR1 SGHAT and CDR2 FQNNGV come from the germline V gene. This CDR3 contains 16 residues. The CDR3 DNA reads TGTGCCAGCAGCCTAGAGGCAGAGGGGGGTAACTATGGCTACACCTTC. This translates into CASSLEAEGGNYGYTF.

The chain uses TRBV19 and TRBJ2-7; 12 bases match TRBD2. With V trimmed by 5 bases and J by 2 bases, 4 bases remained unmatched. CDR1 and CDR2 (germline): LNHDA, SQIVND (reference sequence). The CDR3 consists of 15 residues. The CDR3 DNA sequence: TGTGCCAGTAGTGGCAGGACTAGCGGGGCCTACGAGCAGTACTTC. Encoded protein: CASSGRTSGAYEQYF.

This chain links TRBV20-1 with TRBJ2-7, with 8 bases lining up with TRBD1. With V trimmed by 0 bases and J by 4 bases, 5 bases remained unmatched. Germline assignment: CDR1 DFQATT and CDR2 SNEGSKA (reference sequence). This CDR3 is 14 amino acids long. CDR3 amino acids: CSAREGDRFYEQYF. CDR3 in DNA: TGCAGTGCTAGAGAGGGGGACAGGTTTTACGAGCAGTACTTC.

This clonotype was observed at least ten times. CDR3 region: CASSGGVSYEQYF. The CDR3 nucleotides read TGTGCCAGCAGCGGCGGGGTCTCCTACGAGCAGTACTTC. The rearrangement uses TRBV7-2 and TRBJ2-7; a weak D match, TRBD2 (6 bases). Trimming pared 5 bases from V and 0 bases from J, leaving 8 bases between. Germline values: CDR1 SGHTA, CDR2 FQGNSA. The length of the CDR3 is 13 residues. Based on the CDR3 plus reference TRBV7-2 and TRBJ2-7, the full variable domain is GAGVSQSPSNKVTEKGKDVELRCDPISGHTALYWYRQSLGQGLEFLIYFQGNSAPDKSGLPSDRFSAERTGGSVSTLTIQRTQQEDSAVYLCASSGGVSYEQYFGPGTRLTVT.

The chain is built from TRBV11-1 and TRBJ2-2; maybe TRBD2 (5 bases). Looked up from germline, CDR1 is SGHAT and CDR2 is FQDESV (reference sequence). V was shortened by 4 bases and J by 5 bases, with 17 bases between the two germline ends. This CDR3 region has 16 residues. CDR3 residues: CASSSPGTSLTGELFF. CDR3 nucleotide sequence: TGTGCCAGCAGCTCCCCGGGAACCTCTCTTACCGGGGAGCTGTTTTTT.

This chain links TRBV5-6 with TRBJ1-1; D gene unclear. Germline V gene lookup returns CDR1 SGHDT and CDR2 YYEEEE. The CDR3 contains 14 residues. The V and J ends lost 4 bases and 1 base respectively, with 11 bases between them. The CDR3 nucleotides read TGTGCCAGCAGCCCCATGCTGAGGAACACTGAAGCTTTCTTT. It translates to CASSPMLRNTEAFF.

This clonotype was detected once. This may be a read error, as it is one base from a much larger clone. The J gene is TRBJ2-2, the V gene TRBV9; D may be TRBD2 (5 bases). Germline CDR1 SGDLS, CDR2 YYNGEE. The CDR3 extends over 14 amino acids. In DNA form, the CDR3 reads TGTGCCAGCAGTAGACCTTCTAAAACCGGGGAGCTGTCTTTT. Translated: CASSRPSKTGELSF.

The chain links TRBV10-1 to TRBJ2-5; D unclear. The V end lost 4 bases, the J end lost 5 bases, and 11 bases lay between the germline ends. The CDR3 is made up of 13 amino acids. Germline CDR1 WNHNN, CDR2 SYGVQD (reference sequence). In nucleotides, the CDR3 is TGCGCCAGCAGTGGAACTACGAGGGAGACCCAGTACTTC. This sequence encodes CASSGTTRETQYF.

This clonotype has a count of ten or more. The rearrangement uses TRBV6-5 and TRBJ1-1; the D is unclear. This CDR3 region has 15 residues. CDR1 MNHEY and CDR2 SVGAGI come from the germline V gene. V lost 0 bases, J lost 1 base, and 9 bases lay in between. The CDR3 is CASSYSIRENTEAFF. The CDR3 DNA follows: TGTGCCAGCAGTTACTCGATTAGGGAGAACACTGAAGCTTTCTTT.

In this sample, this clonotype turned up many times. The gene calls are TRBV19 and TRBJ1-1; a weak D match, TRBD1 (6 bases). V was cut by 2 bases and J by 4 bases, with 8 bases left in between. CDR3 length equals 13 residues. CDR1 and CDR2 (germline): LNHDA, SQIVND (reference sequence). CDR3 bases: TGTGCCAGTAGTATATCAGGGGCCACTGAAGCTTTCTTT. Amino acids: CASSISGATEAFF.

Only a few counts were recorded for this clonotype. CDR3 loop: CASSYSIGGSREAFF. The DNA of the CDR3 is TGTGCCAGCAGTTACTCGATTGGGGGCAGCCGTGAAGCTTTCTTT. V usage is TRBV6-5 and J usage is TRBJ1-1; possibly TRBD1 for D (6 bases). V shed 0 bases and J shed 7 bases, with 15 bases lying between them. The germline V gene encodes CDR1 MNHEY and CDR2 SVGAGI. The CDR3 runs 15 residues.

Concerning this clonotype itself: A read error may be the cause here, since a much bigger clone is one base away. The conserved final phenylalanine or tryptophan is absent from the CDR3, which likely points to a read error. The chain links TRBV11-3 to TRBJ1-1; D is ambiguous. Trimming took off 1 base at V and 4 bases at J, with 4 bases between the two ends. The length of the CDR3 is 12 residues. Germline loops: CDR1 SGHNT, CDR2 YENEEA. CDR3 sequence reads: CASSLAATEAFS. The CDR3, as DNA: TGTGCCAGCAGCTTAGCCGCCACTGAAGCTTTCTCT.

This chain links TRBV11-1 with TRBJ2-1, with D perhaps matching TRBD2 (6 bases). V gave up 5 bases and J gave up 0 bases, with 14 bases separating them. CDR1 SGHAT and CDR2 FQDESV come from the germline V gene (reference sequence). The CDR3 spans 16 residues. In DNA, the CDR3 is TGTGCCAGCAGCCCACTAGCTTCCGGCTCCTACAATGAGCAGTTCTTC. The encoded protein is CASSPLASGSYNEQFF.

The chain carries TRBV7-6 and TRBJ2-2, with D hard to call. V was pared by 6 bases and J by 1 base, with 6 bases between. CDR1 and CDR2 from the germline V gene are SGHVS and FNYEAQ. This CDR3 is built from 13 residues. The CDR3 reads CASSYRNTGELFF. The CDR3 nucleotides read TGTGCCAGCAGTTACAGGAACACCGGGGAGCTGTTTTTT.

This clonotype was recorded many times. The chain is built from TRBV19 and TRBJ1-5; a weak D match, TRBD1 (6 bases). Deletions cut 0 bases from V and 3 bases from J, with 18 bases between. CDR1 is LNHDA, CDR2 SQIVND, per germline (reference sequence). CDR3 length: 18 amino acids. The CDR3 DNA follows: TGTGCCAGTAGTATAGATTTGTATGGGACACCACACAATCAGCCCCAGCATTTT. Protein: CASSIDLYGTPHNQPQHF.

This rearrangement joins TRBV10-3 to TRBJ2-3; possible D gene TRBD1, 5 bases. This CDR3 has 13 amino acids. Deletions cut 3 bases from V and 1 base from J, with 5 bases between. Germline-derived CDR1 and CDR2 are ENHRY and SYGVKD. CDR3 nucleotide sequence: TGTGCCATCAGTGACAGGGGCACAGATACGCAGTATTTT. It yields the protein CAISDRGTDTQYF.

Regarding this clonotype: A read error may produce the germline difference seen at one junction end. V gene TRBV10-3 combines with J gene TRBJ2-6; TRBD1 matches at 9 bases. This CDR3 has 17 residues. CDR1 and CDR2 from the germline V gene are ENHRY and SYGVKD. The DNA of the CDR3 is TGTGCCATCAGTGAATCGATACAGGGGGCTCGGGCCAACGTCCTAACTTTC. This gives the protein CAISESIQGARANVLTF.

The V and J genes are TRBV19 and TRBJ2-3; TRBD1 might be the D (5 bases). The CDR3 is made up of 16 amino acids. Trimming took off 0 bases at V and 4 bases at J, with 14 bases between the two ends. Per the germline V gene, CDR1 is LNHDA and CDR2 is SQIVND (reference sequence). The CDR3 DNA follows: TGTGCCAGTAGTATAGAAGCAGGGATGAGTGCAGATACGCAGTATTTT. It yields the protein CASSIEAGMSADTQYF.

This chain links TRBV25-1 with TRBJ1-1; possibly TRBD1 for D (6 bases). Germline assignment: CDR1 MGHDK and CDR2 SYGVNS. V lost 3 bases to trimming and J lost 5 bases, with 13 bases between them. The CDR3 sequence is 14 residues long. The CDR3, as DNA: TGTGCCAGCAGTGATCCCCAGGGGAAAACTGAAGCTTTCTTT. It specifies CASSDPQGKTEAFF.

The V gene is TRBV27, the J gene TRBJ2-7; D remains ambiguous. Germline V gene data show CDR1 as MNHEY and CDR2 as SMNVEV (reference sequence). V was pared by 6 bases and J by 2 bases, with 8 bases between. The CDR3 is 12 residues long. Written as DNA, the CDR3 is TGTGCCAGCAGACCCAACGCCTACGAGCAGTACTTC. Protein product: CASRPNAYEQYF.

The rearrangement joins TRBV25-1 to TRBJ2-3; D may be TRBD1 or TRBD2 (5 bases each). V lost 2 bases and J 0 bases, leaving 12 bases between the germline ends. CDR1 and CDR2 (germline): MGHDK, SYGVNS. The CDR3 totals 16 residues. The DNA for the CDR3 is TGTGCCAGCAGTGAAGGGAGAGGGGTTAGCACAGATACGCAGTATTTT. Its translation is CASSEGRGVSTDTQYF.

The rearrangement uses TRBV6-1 and TRBJ2-7; TRBD2 agrees at 7 bases. The CDR3 length is 14 residues. CDR1 MNHNS and CDR2 SASEGT come from the germline V gene. V was clipped by 3 bases and J by 2 bases; unmatched bases: 4. CDR3 protein: CASSDGGIAYEQYF. The CDR3 DNA reads as TGTGCCAGCAGTGACGGGGGGATTGCCTACGAGCAGTACTTC.